These 8 T cell receptor beta chains originate from one sample sequenced in a study of tumor-infiltrating lymphocytes in localized non-small cell lung cancer. Clones were sequenced by immunoSEQ multiplex PCR, and TCRdb holds only the in-frame ones, with some missing. The sample consists of more than 10,000 clones, around 65% of them appearing once. What was sequenced was lung tumor tissue. The receptors were sampled from a human donor with non-small cell lung cancer.

V is TRBV19 and J is TRBJ2-4; 10 positions match TRBD1. Germline V gene data show CDR1 as LNHDA and CDR2 as SQIVND (reference sequence). The CDR3 runs to 15 residues. V shed 5 bases, J shed 4 bases, and the junction held 5 bases outside the gene matches. The CDR3 loop reads CASSVGQGVKNIQYF. The CDR3 coding sequence is TGTGCCAGTAGTGTCGGACAGGGGGTTAAAAACATTCAGTACTTC.

This clone has only a few counts. The V and J genes are TRBV6-1 and TRBJ2-1; D possibly matches TRBD1 or TRBD2 (5 bases each). CDR1 MNHNS and CDR2 SASEGT come from the germline V gene. Trimming removed 8 bases at V and 9 bases at J, with 17 bases between. The CDR3 has 13 amino acids. The CDR3 here is CASRDPGNGEQFF. DNA for the CDR3: TGTGCCAGCCGGGACCCAGGGAACGGTGAGCAGTTCTTC.

This clone was seen more than once but under ten times. The chain employs TRBV5-6 and TRBJ2-3; perhaps TRBD2 as D (6 bases). Trimming removed 5 bases at V and 3 bases at J, with 19 bases between. The CDR3 consists of 16 residues. Per germline, CDR1 SGHDT and CDR2 YYEEEE. Written as DNA, the CDR3 is TGTGCCAGCAGTCTCACCGGGGGTTCGGTTACAGATACGCAGTATTTT. Translating it yields CASSLTGGSVTDTQYF.

This clone was observed once. The chain joins TRBV5-4 to TRBJ2-5, with TRBD2 matching 8 bases. The V gene end was trimmed by 3 bases and the J gene end by 5 bases; junction bases not matched to a gene: 12. The CDR3 extends over 16 amino acids. The germline V gene encodes CDR1 SGHNT and CDR2 YYREEE (reference sequence). CDR3 in DNA: TGTGCCAGCAGCTCGGCGGGACTAGAGTCCCAGGAGACCCAGTACTTC. This codes for CASSSAGLESQETQYF. Combining the CDR3 with reference TRBV5-4 and TRBJ2-5 gives the whole variable domain ETGVTQSPTHLIKTRGQQVTLRCSSQSGHNTVSWYQQALGQGPQFIFQYYREEENGRGNFPPRFSGLQFPNYSSELNVNALELDDSALYLCASSSAGLESQETQYFGPGTRLLVL.

V usage is TRBV5-6 and J usage is TRBJ2-3; D is undetermined. V was trimmed by 1 base and J by 0 bases, leaving 6 bases between them. This CDR3 spans 14 amino acids. CDR1 is SGHDT, CDR2 YYEEEE, per germline. The CDR3 DNA reads as TGTGCCAGCAGCTTGTTCGTTAGCACAGATACGCAGTATTTT. Amino acids: CASSLFVSTDTQYF.

This chain joins TRBV18 and TRBJ1-1, with a weak D call TRBD1 (6 bases). Germline lookup yields CDR1 KGHSH and CDR2 LQKENI. This CDR3 is 14 amino acids long. Between the trimmed V and J ends, which lost 4 bases and 5 bases, there was a span of 14 bases. The CDR3 nucleotides are TGTGCCAGCTCACAGAGGACAGAGGGGACTGAAGCTTTCTTT. Its protein is CASSQRTEGTEAFF.

This clone is medium-sized in the sample. CDR3 in DNA: TGTGCCATCGAGGACAGGGCGCAAGCAGATACGCAGTATTTT. Its translation: CAIEDRAQADTQYF. V gene TRBV10-3 combines with J gene TRBJ2-3, with 8 bases that match TRBD1. Germline trimming cut 8 bases from V and 4 bases from J; bases unmatched to any gene: 8. The V gene's germline CDR1 is ENHRY and CDR2 SYGVKD. The CDR3 has 14 amino acids.

In this sample, this clone is medium-sized (0.01 to 0.1%). The chain couples TRBV4-3 to TRBJ1-2; D might be TRBD1 (5 bases). Trimming stripped 0 bases from V and 2 bases from J, with 7 bases between. The CDR3 extends over 14 amino acids. The germline gives CDR1 LGHNA, CDR2 YSLEER. CDR3 bases: TGCGCCAGCAGCCAAGACAGGGTAAACTATGGCTACACCTTC. Translated, it gives CASSQDRVNYGYTF.